The rows below give T cell receptor beta chains drawn from one sample of a study of technical replicates of blood from a few donors. TCRdb's table, derived via immunoSEQ multiplex PCR, lists solely in-frame clones and lacks some. The sample records over 50,000 clones, around 97% being singletons. Sequencing used T cells isolated from PBMCs. These receptors were obtained from a human donor in good health. The CDR3 runs from the conserved cysteine through the conserved F or W. D genes are given only for firm matches. Some rows have no size entry. The others give once, few or many, or a class for an expanded clone.

CDR3nt | CDR3aa | d_gene | j_gene | abundance | v_gene | len
TGCGCCAGCAGCCAAGATGAGCGGGGACGAGGGGTCCTTAGCTCCTATAATTCACCCCTCCACTTT | CASSQDERGRGVLSSYNSPLHF | . | TRBJ1-6 | . | TRBV4-1 | 22
TGTGCCAGCAGCGCCGCGGGCTACGAGCAGTACTTC | CASSAAGYEQYF | . | TRBJ2-7 | . | TRBV7-6 | 12
TGTGCCAGCAGTCAACAGGGCCACGAGCAGTACTTC | CASSQQGHEQYF | . | TRBJ2-7 | . | TRBV6-6 | 12
TGTGCCATCAGTGAGTGGGAGGGGGGAATGGCCAAAAACATTCAGTACTTC | CAISEWEGGMAKNIQYF | . | TRBJ2-4 | . | TRBV10-3 | 17
TGTGCCAGCAGTCGGGACACAACCTATGGCTACACCTTC | CASSRDTTYGYTF | . | TRBJ1-2 | . | TRBV28 | 13
TGTGCCAGCAGCGCAGACAGGGTTGAAGCTTTCTTT | CASSADRVEAFF | TRBD1 | TRBJ1-1 | . | TRBV7-9 | 12
TGCAGCAGCGGCGGGCATGAGCAGTTCTTC | CSSGGHEQFF | . | TRBJ2-1 | . | TRBV29-1 | 10
TGTGCCAGCAGGCTCGGGACAGGGAATGAAAAACTGTTTTTT | CASRLGTGNEKLFF | TRBD1 | TRBJ1-4 | . | TRBV2 | 14
TGTGCCAGCAGTGCATACACTAGCTCCTACGAGCAGTACTTC | CASSAYTSSYEQYF | . | TRBJ2-7 | . | TRBV6-1 | 14
TGTGCCAGCAGCCTCCGGGACAGGGTGGTCAAGGGCTATGGCTACACCTTC | CASSLRDRVVKGYGYTF | . | TRBJ1-2 | . | TRBV21-1 | 17
TGTGCCAGCAGCGTTGCCGGGAGGGTTGGCAGAAATGAGCAGTTCTTC | CASSVAGRVGRNEQFF | TRBD2 | TRBJ2-1 | . | TRBV9 | 16
TGCGCCAGCAGCTTGGGACAGTTCTCCTACGAGCAGTACTTC | CASSLGQFSYEQYF | . | TRBJ2-7 | . | TRBV5-1 | 14
TGTGCCAGCTCACCCGGGACAGGGGGGTTCTTC | CASSPGTGGFF | TRBD1 | TRBJ2-1 | . | TRBV18 | 11
TGTGCCAGCAGCATCCGGACTAGCGGTTCCTACGAGCAGTACTTC | CASSIRTSGSYEQYF | TRBD2 | TRBJ2-7 | once | TRBV7-8 | 15
TGTGCCAGCAGCGATGGAGGGGGGGCAGATGGCTACACCTTC | CASSDGGGADGYTF | . | TRBJ1-2 | . | TRBV6-1 | 14
TGTGCCAGCAGTTTCGGGAATCAGCCCCAGCATTTT | CASSFGNQPQHF | . | TRBJ1-5 | . | TRBV28 | 12
TGTGCCAGCAGCCCGGGACTAGCGGGGACGAGCTCCTACGAGCAGTACTTC | CASSPGLAGTSSYEQYF | TRBD2 | TRBJ2-7 | . | TRBV5-4 | 17
TGTGCCAGCCGCCCTCGGGGGGGGAGTTTCTATGGCTACACCTTC | CASRPRGGSFYGYTF | . | TRBJ1-2 | . | TRBV5-6 | 15
TGCAGTGCTAGAGGAGCAAACACCATATATTTT | CSARGANTIYF | . | TRBJ1-3 | . | TRBV20-1 | 11
TGTGCCAGCTCAGCCTCGACAGGCCTGGGGACCTACGAGCAGTACTTC | CASSASTGLGTYEQYF | . | TRBJ2-7 | . | TRBV18 | 16
TGTGCCAGCAGCCCCGGGACAGGGGTTACCTACGAGCAGTACTTC | CASSPGTGVTYEQYF | TRBD1 | TRBJ2-7 | . | TRBV7-9 | 15
TGTGCCAGCAGCGCAAACAGGGCTGGCTACACCTTC | CASSANRAGYTF | . | TRBJ1-2 | . | TRBV5-6 | 12
TGTGCCAGCAGCCCGGACAGGGGTGAAGAGACCCAGTACTTC | CASSPDRGEETQYF | TRBD1 | TRBJ2-5 | . | TRBV5-8 | 14
TGTGCCAGCAGCCGAACTAGCGGAGATCACAATGAGCAGTTCTTC | CASSRTSGDHNEQFF | TRBD2 | TRBJ2-1 | . | TRBV7-9 | 15
TGTGCCAGCTCGGGACCGGGTTGGACTAGCGGCTACAATGAGCAGTTCTTC | CASSGPGWTSGYNEQFF | TRBD2 | TRBJ2-1 | once | TRBV7-6 | 17
TGTGCCAGCAGTTACTCCCCCGGAACAGTGAAGGACGAGCAGTACTTC | CASSYSPGTVKDEQYF | . | TRBJ2-7 | . | TRBV6-5 | 16
TGTGCCAGCAGCCGGACTAGCGGGGGCCACAGAGAGACCCAGTACTTC | CASSRTSGGHRETQYF | TRBD2 | TRBJ2-5 | . | TRBV14 | 16
TGTGCCAGCTCACCGGACAGGGGGCGGTTCTACGAGCAGTACTTC | CASSPDRGRFYEQYF | TRBD1 | TRBJ2-7 | . | TRBV18 | 15
TGTGCCAGCAGTGAAGCCTTAGTGGGGGAGCGGGGGAGCTCCTACGAGCAGTACTTC | CASSEALVGERGSSYEQYF | TRBD2 | TRBJ2-7 | . | TRBV6-1 | 19
TGCGCCAGCAGCCCTACCCCGGGACAGGGTCCTGAAGCTTTCTTT | CASSPTPGQGPEAFF | TRBD1 | TRBJ1-1 | . | TRBV5-1 | 15
TGCGCCAGCAGCTCTCGGACAGGGAACACCGGGGAGCTGTTTTTT | CASSSRTGNTGELFF | TRBD1 | TRBJ2-2 | . | TRBV5-1 | 15
TGTGCCAGCAGCAAAATCCGGACTGGGGAGTACAATGAGCAGTTCTTC | CASSKIRTGEYNEQFF | . | TRBJ2-1 | . | TRBV5-4 | 16
TGTGCCAGCAGTACAGGGTTTTCAGATACGCAGTATTTT | CASSTGFSDTQYF | . | TRBJ2-3 | . | TRBV6-5 | 13
TGTGCCAGCGACCCGGACAGGGGTCATGAAAAACTGTTTTTT | CASDPDRGHEKLFF | TRBD1 | TRBJ1-4 | . | TRBV2 | 14
TGTGCCAGCAGTCCGGGACTTACCTACGAGCAGTACTTC | CASSPGLTYEQYF | . | TRBJ2-7 | . | TRBV6-5 | 13
TGCGCCAGCAGCTTGGGACAGAACTACGAGCAGTACTTC | CASSLGQNYEQYF | . | TRBJ2-7 | . | TRBV5-1 | 13
TGTGCCAGCAGCGTAGGTTCCAGGGGTATTGAGACCCAGTACTTC | CASSVGSRGIETQYF | . | TRBJ2-5 | once | TRBV9 | 15
TGTGCCAGCAGCTTAGAAGTAGAAGACACAGATACGCAGTATTTT | CASSLEVEDTDTQYF | . | TRBJ2-3 | . | TRBV11-2 | 15
TGTGCCTGGGGGCTAGCGGGGGGGCCCAAAAACATTCAGTACTTC | CAWGLAGGPKNIQYF | TRBD2 | TRBJ2-4 | . | TRBV30 | 15
TGTGCCAGCAGCCTACAACAGGGGCGGTATGGCTACACCTTC | CASSLQQGRYGYTF | TRBD1 | TRBJ1-2 | . | TRBV28 | 14
TGTGCCAGCAGTTTGGGACAGGGGGCTCACAATGAGCAGTTCTTC | CASSLGQGAHNEQFF | TRBD1 | TRBJ2-1 | . | TRBV27 | 15
TGTGCCTGGAGACCTACCAAGACTAGCGGGAACTTAGATACGCAGTATTTT | CAWRPTKTSGNLDTQYF | TRBD2 | TRBJ2-3 | . | TRBV30 | 17
TGTGCCAGCAGCTTAGATATCCTAGCCACGCTAGAGCAGTACTTC | CASSLDILATLEQYF | . | TRBJ2-7 | . | TRBV11-2 | 15
TGTGCCAACCGACAGGGGGCACTTCGGGACGAGCAGTACTTC | CANRQGALRDEQYF | TRBD1 | TRBJ2-7 | . | TRBV2 | 14
TGTGCCAGCATTAGGGGCTTTGGTCGGGCTGAAGCTTTCTTT | CASIRGFGRAEAFF | . | TRBJ1-1 | . | TRBV2 | 14
TGTGCCAGCAGGTGGCGGGGGAGCAGCTCTGGGGCCAACGTCCTGACTTTC | CASRWRGSSSGANVLTF | TRBD2 | TRBJ2-6 | . | TRBV5-4 | 17
TGTGCCAGCAGTCCCCGACAGGAGAAAAACGTCCTGACTTTC | CASSPRQEKNVLTF | . | TRBJ2-6 | . | TRBV6-8 | 14
TGTGCCAGCAGCTTAGCCGGGACTAGCGGCAGCTCGAACACCGGGGAGCTGTTTTTT | CASSLAGTSGSSNTGELFF | TRBD2 | TRBJ2-2 | . | TRBV7-9 | 19
TGTGCCAGCAAGGGGGACCTCAATCAGCCCCAGCATTTT | CASKGDLNQPQHF | . | TRBJ1-5 | . | TRBV2 | 13
TGTGCCAGCAGCTCCGTTAGCGGCAGCACAGATACGCAGTATTTT | CASSSVSGSTDTQYF | . | TRBJ2-3 | . | TRBV7-9 | 15
TGTGCCAGCAGCCCGGAGACGGGTACCGGGGCCAACGTCCTGACTTTC | CASSPETGTGANVLTF | . | TRBJ2-6 | . | TRBV4-2 | 16